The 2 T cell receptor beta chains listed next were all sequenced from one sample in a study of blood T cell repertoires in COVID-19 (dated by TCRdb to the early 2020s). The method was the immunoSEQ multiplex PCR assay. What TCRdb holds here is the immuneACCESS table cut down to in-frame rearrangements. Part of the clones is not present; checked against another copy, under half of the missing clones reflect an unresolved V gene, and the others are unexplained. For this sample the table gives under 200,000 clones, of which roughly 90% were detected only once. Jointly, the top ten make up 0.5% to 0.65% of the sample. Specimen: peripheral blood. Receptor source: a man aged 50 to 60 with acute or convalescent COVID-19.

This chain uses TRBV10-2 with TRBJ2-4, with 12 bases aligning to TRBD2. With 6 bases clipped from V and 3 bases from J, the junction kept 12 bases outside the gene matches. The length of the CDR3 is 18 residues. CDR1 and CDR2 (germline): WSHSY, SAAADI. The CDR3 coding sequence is TGCGCCAGCAGCGGACGGACTAGCGGGACCGAGGGCAAAAACATTCAGTACTTC. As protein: CASSGRTSGTEGKNIQYF.

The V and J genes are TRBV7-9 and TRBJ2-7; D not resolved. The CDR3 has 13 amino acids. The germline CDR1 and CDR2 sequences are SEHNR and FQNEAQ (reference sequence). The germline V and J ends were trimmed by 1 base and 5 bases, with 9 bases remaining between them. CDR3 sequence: CASSLVSFHEQYF. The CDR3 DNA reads TGTGCCAGCAGCTTAGTCAGTTTCCACGAGCAGTACTTC.